A selection of T cell receptor beta chains follows, all from one sample in a study of shared clonotypes between healthy human individuals. Sequencing was performed with immunoSEQ multiplex PCR; in TCRdb, only in-frame clones are kept and a portion is missing. The table records approximately 2,300,000 clones, approximately 90% of them present only once. The sequencing sample was made of naive CD4+ T cells from PBMCs. Every receptor here comes from a man younger than 30 in good health. Some clones in this sample may be carry-over from other donors' samples. Both conserved end residues are part of each CDR3. The order of the fields is V gene, J gene, CDR3 protein.

>TRBV10-1|TRBJ2-2
CASSETTRAGELFF
>TRBV11-2|TRBJ2-7
CASSPLFVGRVHEQYF
>TRBV18|TRBJ2-3
CASSPPNTDTQYF
>TRBV5-1|TRBJ2-5
CASSALSGGQETQYF
>TRBV10-1|TRBJ1-2
CASSGDRVNYNPNYGYTF
>TRBV11-2|TRBJ1-1
CASGPDTEAFF
>TRBV10-3|TRBJ1-1
CAISGRDRGSTEAFF
>TRBV2|TRBJ2-7
CASSEGYEQYF
>TRBV19|TRBJ2-1
CASSSDRGTHNEQFF
>TRBV27|TRBJ2-3
CASSSSGGTQYF